This T cell receptor beta chain came from a study of T cell clonality in common variable immunodeficiency. V trimming: 1 base; J trimming: 8 bases; junction bases outside the gene matches: 7. Germline V gene sequence: CDR1 MNHNS, CDR2 SASEGT. CDR3 length equals 15 residues. Repertoires were generated with immunoSEQ multiplex PCR, while TCRdb's copy carries only in-frame clones and drops some. The sample lists about 17,000 clones, none appearing once, the ten largest making up 13% to 15%. This clone came up a few times. What it binds is not known. The read ends 3 residues shy of where the CDR3 ends; the end is completed using the germline J gene. Most patients and controls had Caucasian heritage. No CVID subject was ill or on immunomodulatory drugs when sampled. Study-wide results and limits: Compared with controls, CVID subjects had fewer shared TCRbeta clones. Common variable immunodeficiency TCR beta sequences reportedly had fewer deletions and N-nucleotide insertions.

This TCR derives from a human donor with common variable immunodeficiency. The V call is TRBV6-1, the J call TRBJ2-3, with TRBD2 matching 9 bases. The sequenced sample consisted of peripheral blood mononuclear cells. CDR3 bases read: TGTGCCAGCAGTGAAGGGGGCGGGGGGGCCGCTACG. This codes for CASSEGGGGAAT. The complete CDR3 sequence is CASSEGGGGAATQYF.